This T cell receptor (beta chain) was captured by sequencing in a study of cytomegalovirus exposure and HLA in healthy donors. Study information: Across around 400 genotyped donors, over 70% landed in the Caucasian-associated ancestry cluster.

The germline V gene has CDR1 GTSNPN and CDR2 SVGIG (reference sequence). The length of the CDR3 is 11 residues. Trimming pared 4 bases from V and 6 bases from J, leaving 9 bases between. Note on this clone: Antigen: not known.

Overall study findings and caveats: There were several of the most significant clusters that appeared linked to common viral pathogens in a later analysis.

PCR employed 60 Vbeta and 13 Jbeta primers. Measured with immunoSEQ multiplex PCR; TCRdb has only the in-frame clones, and not every one. The sample comprises 170,000 or so clones, 75% to 85% of which are singletons, and over 10% rests with the top ten. These donors counted as nominally healthy when sampled, but unrecorded immune exposures were likely. The chain joins TRBV30 to TRBJ1-2; TRBD1 might be the D (5 bases). The TCR was taken from a woman aged 45-60 years in good health and CMV-seropositive. Sequences were obtained from PBMCs. Here the CDR3 DNA reads TGTGCCTGGAACCCAGGGAATGGCTACACCTTC. Encoded protein: CAWNPGNGYTF.